Below are 2 T cell receptor beta chains sequenced from a single sample in a study of identifying expanded T cells in peripheral blood. The data were produced by immunoSEQ multiplex PCR, yet TCRdb's version contains in-frame clones alone and is incomplete. The table lists some 78,000 clones, around 89% of them singletons. The sequencing input was blood. These receptors all come from a person aged 18 to 70 in good health.

This clone was counted a few times. The genes are TRBV10-3 and TRBJ1-6, with D possibly matching TRBD1 (5 bases). Germline V CDR1 and CDR2: ENHRY, SYGVKD. The V end was cut by 9 bases, the J end by 8 bases, with 14 bases between. This CDR3 comprises 13 residues. CDR3 sequence: CAITRDRDSPLHF. The CDR3 DNA follows: TGTGCCATAACCCGGGACCGGGATTCACCCCTCCACTTT.

The genes are TRBV27 and TRBJ2-5; maybe TRBD1 (5 bases). The CDR3 has 14 residues. Trimming took off 5 bases at V and 4 bases at J, with 14 bases between the two ends. Germline-derived CDR1 and CDR2 are MNHEY and SMNVEV (reference sequence). The CDR3 sequence: CASSPMWGGETQYF. CDR3 DNA: TGTGCCAGCAGTCCGATGTGGGGCGGAGAGACCCAGTACTTC.